These T cell receptor beta chains were read from a single sample in a study of spatial heterogeneity in lung cancer. TCRdb reanalysed the 5' RACE reads using MiXCR and keeps one entry per CDR3 protein. This sample has about 16,000 distinct CDR3 sequences, with 6.8% found just once. The sequencing used lung tumor tissue, collected at surgery. The receptors were sampled from a female donor with early-stage non-small cell lung cancer. The CDR3 runs from the conserved cysteine through the conserved F or W. The D gene is left open where the match is weak. The size field is filled for only some rows; it gives once, few, many or a size class.

DNA | CDR3 | length | D | J | size | V
TGTGCCAGCAGCCAAGAGTCGATCGAGGGACTTGGCTACACCTTC | CASSQESIEGLGYTF | 15 | NA | TRBJ1-2 | many | TRBV3-1
TGCAGTGCTCAAAGGGACAGGGCTGGGGCCAACGTCCTGACTTTC | CSAQRDRAGANVLTF | 15 | TRBD1 | TRBJ2-6 | many | TRBV20-1
TGTGCCGGGAATCGTGGGGAGGGCACTGAAGCTTTCTTT | CAGNRGEGTEAFF | 13 | NA | TRBJ1-1 | many | TRBV30
TGTGCCTCTACCAGGGTTAAGGGGTCCGGCGGTGAGCAGTTCTTC | CASTRVKGSGGEQFF | 15 | NA | TRBJ2-1 | many | TRBV5-8
TGTGCCAGTTTGCGGGGAAACCAAGAGACCCAGTACTTC | CASLRGNQETQYF | 13 | NA | TRBJ2-5 | medium-sized | TRBV6-2/TRBV6-3
TGTGCCAGCAGCTTAGCGGGGATGAACACTGAAGCTTTCTTT | CASSLAGMNTEAFF | 14 | NA | TRBJ1-1 | NA | TRBV7-9
TGCAGTGCTAGAGATCTGGTCGGGGGGAATTCACCCCTCCACTTT | CSARDLVGGNSPLHF | 15 | NA | TRBJ1-6 | few | TRBV20-1
TGCAGCGTTGAGACAGTCTATGACTACACCTTC | CSVETVYDYTF | 11 | NA | TRBJ1-2 | few | TRBV29-1
TGTGCCAGCAGACGGGGGGCCGAGACCCAGTACTTC | CASRRGAETQYF | 12 | NA | TRBJ2-5 | many | TRBV12-3/TRBV12-4
TGTGCCATCAGTGAGTCAGGGGGCTACGAGCAGTACTTC | CAISESGGYEQYF | 13 | NA | TRBJ2-7 | medium-sized | TRBV10-3
TGCAGTGCTACGGAAGGATGGAATGAGCAGTTCTTC | CSATEGWNEQFF | 12 | NA | TRBJ2-1 | many | TRBV20-1
TGTGCCAGCAGCCCTATCAACGGGACAGGGAACACCGGGGAGCTGTTTTTT | CASSPINGTGNTGELFF | 17 | TRBD1 | TRBJ2-2 | many | TRBV7-3
TGTGCCAGCAGTGTACAGAGTGCTCAGCCCCAGCATTTT | CASSVQSAQPQHF | 13 | NA | TRBJ1-5 | many | TRBV12-3/TRBV12-4
TGTGCCAGCAGCAAATCCCCTCAGGGGGAGGGAGTCGGCTACACCTTC | CASSKSPQGEGVGYTF | 16 | NA | TRBJ1-2 | many | TRBV21-1
TGTGCCTGGAGTGCAGGGGAGAATCAGCCCCAGCATTTT | CAWSAGENQPQHF | 13 | NA | TRBJ1-5 | medium-sized | TRBV30
TGCAGTGCTAGAGATGGGACAAGGAACATTCAGTACTTC | CSARDGTRNIQYF | 13 | NA | TRBJ2-4 | NA | TRBV20-1
TGCAGTGCTTTAACAGGGGAGGGAGATTCTGAAGCTTTCTTT | CSALTGEGDSEAFF | 14 | TRBD1 | TRBJ1-1 | few | TRBV20-1
TGCGCCAGCAGCCCGGGACCCCGGGAGACCCAGTACTTC | CASSPGPRETQYF | 13 | NA | TRBJ2-5 | many | TRBV5-1
TGCAGTGCCCCCGGCAGGGCCACAGATACGCAGTATTTT | CSAPGRATDTQYF | 13 | NA | TRBJ2-3 | many | TRBV20-1
TGTGCCAGCAGCTTGTATGGGCAGGGGCACTCTGGGGCCAACGTCCTGACTTTC | CASSLYGQGHSGANVLTF | 18 | NA | TRBJ2-6 | many | TRBV7-3
TGTGCCAGCAGCCCTTGGGGCTTCGGAACCACAGATACGCAGTATTTT | CASSPWGFGTTDTQYF | 16 | NA | TRBJ2-3 | many | TRBV7-2
TGTGCCACCAGCAGGGGACAGGGGACTCCCTACGAGCAGTACTTC | CATSRGQGTPYEQYF | 15 | TRBD1 | TRBJ2-7 | many | TRBV15
TGTGCCAGCTTCGTCCCAGGGAACACTGAAGCTTTCTTT | CASFVPGNTEAFF | 13 | NA | TRBJ1-1 | many | TRBV12-3/TRBV12-4
TGTGCCAGTAGACAAGGGACAGTTTATAATTCACCCCTCCACTTT | CASRQGTVYNSPLHF | 15 | TRBD1 | TRBJ1-6 | NA | TRBV19
TGTGCCAGCAGCTTACAAATGACAGGAGCCTACGAGCAGTACTTC | CASSLQMTGAYEQYF | 15 | NA | TRBJ2-7 | many | TRBV27
TGCGCCAGCAGCCGCCAACAGGCCAACACTGAAGCTTTCTTT | CASSRQQANTEAFF | 14 | NA | TRBJ1-1 | many | TRBV4-1
TGTGCCAGTAGTGAGACCTGGACAGGGAACACCGGGGAGCTGTTTTTT | CASSETWTGNTGELFF | 16 | TRBD1 | TRBJ2-2 | NA | TRBV19
TGTGCCAGCAGCTTAGGCCTGGCAACCCGATCCTACGAGCAGTACTTC | CASSLGLATRSYEQYF | 16 | NA | TRBJ2-7 | few | TRBV13
TGTGCCAGCAGTACCGAAGGACAGGGGCCATCACCCCTCCACTTT | CASSTEGQGPSPLHF | 15 | TRBD1 | TRBJ1-6 | many | TRBV27
TGCAGTGCTAGACCCGGGGGGCCTCGGAATGAGCAGTTCTTC | CSARPGGPRNEQFF | 14 | NA | TRBJ2-1 | many | TRBV20-1
TGTGCCAGCAGTGGAGGTATCTACGAGCAGTACTTC | CASSGGIYEQYF | 12 | NA | TRBJ2-7 | many | TRBV28
TGCAGTGCTAGAGATGGGACCAGTGGGGGTGGTGAGCAGTTCTTC | CSARDGTSGGGEQFF | 15 | NA | TRBJ2-1 | many | TRBV20-1
TGCAGTGCTGTGCCCTTGTCCCGGAGCTCTGGAAACACCATATATTTT | CSAVPLSRSSGNTIYF | 16 | NA | TRBJ1-3 | NA | TRBV20-1
TGTGCCAGCTCACTACGAGGAGACCCCTATGGCTACACCTTC | CASSLRGDPYGYTF | 14 | NA | TRBJ1-2 | many | TRBV18
TGTGCCAGCAGGTGGGGGGCAGACCCTAACTATGGCTACACCTTC | CASRWGADPNYGYTF | 15 | NA | TRBJ1-2 | many | TRBV28
TGCGCCAGCAGCTTGTTTCCCCCAAAGGATGGCAGGCTGGAGACCCAGTACTTC | CASSLFPPKDGRLETQYF | 18 | NA | TRBJ2-5 | many | TRBV5-1
TGTGCCAGCAGCGGACTCGTAGCGGGTGAGCAGTTCTTC | CASSGLVAGEQFF | 13 | TRBD2 | TRBJ2-1 | many | TRBV12-3/TRBV12-4
TGTGCCAGCGGGTTTGGCGGGGTCGGCACAGATACGCAGTATTTT | CASGFGGVGTDTQYF | 15 | NA | TRBJ2-3 | few | TRBV27
TGTGCCAGCAGTGAAAGCCAGGGGGCGAACGAGCAGTACTTC | CASSESQGANEQYF | 14 | TRBD1 | TRBJ2-7 | NA | TRBV6-1
TGTGCCACCAGTTCGAACCCCAGAGGAGCTTTCTTT | CATSSNPRGAFF | 12 | NA | TRBJ1-1 | medium-sized | TRBV24-1
TGCGCCAGCAGCTTGGGGCCCCATCAGCCCCAGCATTTT | CASSLGPHQPQHF | 13 | NA | TRBJ1-5 | many | TRBV5-1
TGTGCCAGCAGTTTAGAAGGTAGTCCTGGAAACACCATATATTTT | CASSLEGSPGNTIYF | 15 | NA | TRBJ1-3 | many | TRBV12-3/TRBV12-4